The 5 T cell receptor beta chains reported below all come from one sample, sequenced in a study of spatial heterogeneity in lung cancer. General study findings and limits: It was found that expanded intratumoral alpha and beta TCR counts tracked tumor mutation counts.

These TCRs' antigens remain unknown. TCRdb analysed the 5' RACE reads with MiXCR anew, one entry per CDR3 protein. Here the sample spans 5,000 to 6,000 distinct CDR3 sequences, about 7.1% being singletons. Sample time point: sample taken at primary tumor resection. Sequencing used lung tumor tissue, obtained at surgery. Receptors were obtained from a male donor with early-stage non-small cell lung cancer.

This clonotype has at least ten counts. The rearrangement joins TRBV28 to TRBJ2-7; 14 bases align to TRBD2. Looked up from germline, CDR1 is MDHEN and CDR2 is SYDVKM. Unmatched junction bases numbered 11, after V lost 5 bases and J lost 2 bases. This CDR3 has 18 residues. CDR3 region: CASSPNMGTSGRPYEQYF. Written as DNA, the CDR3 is TGTGCCAGCAGTCCAAATATGGGGACTAGCGGGAGACCCTACGAGCAGTACTTC. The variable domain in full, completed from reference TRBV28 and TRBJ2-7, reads DVKVTQSSRYLVKRTGEKVFLECVQDMDHENMFWYRQDPGLGLRLIYFSYDVKMKEKGDIPEGYSVSREKKERFSLILESASTNQTSMYLCASSPNMGTSGRPYEQYFGPGTRLTVT.

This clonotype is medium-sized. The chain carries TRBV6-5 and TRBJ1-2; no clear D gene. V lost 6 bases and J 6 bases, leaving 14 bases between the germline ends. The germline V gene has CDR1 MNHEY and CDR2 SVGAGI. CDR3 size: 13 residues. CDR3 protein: CASSYGRYDGYTF. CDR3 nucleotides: TGTGCCAGCAGCTACGGCCGATACGATGGCTACACCTTC.

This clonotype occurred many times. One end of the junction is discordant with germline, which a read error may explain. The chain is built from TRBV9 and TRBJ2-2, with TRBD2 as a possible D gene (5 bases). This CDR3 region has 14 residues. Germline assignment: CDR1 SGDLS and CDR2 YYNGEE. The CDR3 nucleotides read TGTGCCAGCGGCGTCCAACCGGGAACCGGGGAGCTGTTTTTT. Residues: CASGVQPGTGELFF.

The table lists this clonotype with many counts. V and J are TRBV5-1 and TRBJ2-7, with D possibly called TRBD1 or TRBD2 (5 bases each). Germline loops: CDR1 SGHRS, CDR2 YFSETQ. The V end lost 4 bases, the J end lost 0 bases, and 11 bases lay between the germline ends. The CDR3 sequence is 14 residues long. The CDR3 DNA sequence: TGCGCCAGCAGCAACCGGGACGGCTCCTACGAGCAGTACTTC. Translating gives CASSNRDGSYEQYF. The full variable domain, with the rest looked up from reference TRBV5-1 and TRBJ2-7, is KAGVTQTPRYLIKTRGQQVTLSCSPISGHRSVSWYQQTPGQGLQFLFEYFSETQRNKGNFPGRFSGRQFSNSRSEMNVSTLELGDSALYLCASSNRDGSYEQYFGPGTRLTVT.

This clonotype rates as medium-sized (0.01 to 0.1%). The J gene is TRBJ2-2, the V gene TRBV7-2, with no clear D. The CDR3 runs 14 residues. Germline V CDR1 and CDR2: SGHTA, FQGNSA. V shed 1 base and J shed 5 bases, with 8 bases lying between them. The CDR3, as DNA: TGTGCCAGCAGCTTAGGAGCCTCGACCGGGGAGCTGTTTTTT. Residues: CASSLGASTGELFF.